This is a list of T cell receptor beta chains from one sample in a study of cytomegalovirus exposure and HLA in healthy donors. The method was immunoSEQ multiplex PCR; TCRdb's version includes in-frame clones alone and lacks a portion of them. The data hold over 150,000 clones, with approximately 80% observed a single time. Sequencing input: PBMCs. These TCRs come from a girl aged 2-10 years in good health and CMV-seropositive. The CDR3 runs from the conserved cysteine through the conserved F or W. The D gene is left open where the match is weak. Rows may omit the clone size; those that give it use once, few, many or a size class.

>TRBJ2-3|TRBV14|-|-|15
CASSQGAPFTDTQYF
TGTGCCAGCAGCCAAGGGGCCCCTTTCACAGATACGCAGTATTTT
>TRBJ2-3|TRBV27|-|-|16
CASSLSTGVGTDTQYF
TGTGCCAGCAGTTTATCGACTGGAGTGGGCACAGATACGCAGTATTTT
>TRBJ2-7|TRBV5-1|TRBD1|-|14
CASSWDRVNYEQYF
TGCGCCAGCAGCTGGGACAGGGTTAACTACGAGCAGTACTTC
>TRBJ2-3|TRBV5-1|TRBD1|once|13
CASSWTGSDTQYF
TGCGCCAGCAGCTGGACAGGGTCAGATACGCAGTATTTT
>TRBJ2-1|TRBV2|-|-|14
CANGEISSYNEQFF
TGTGCCAATGGGGAGATTAGCTCCTACAATGAGCAGTTCTTC
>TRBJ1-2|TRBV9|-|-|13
CASSATVNYGYTF
TGTGCCAGCAGCGCGACAGTCAACTATGGCTACACCTTC
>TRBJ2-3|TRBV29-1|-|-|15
CSPQVVGGYGDTQYF
TGCAGCCCCCAGGTCGTGGGGGGTTATGGAGATACGCAGTATTTT
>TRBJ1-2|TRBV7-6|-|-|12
CASSPPLEGYTF
TGTGCCAGCAGCCCCCCTTTGGAGGGCTACACCTTC
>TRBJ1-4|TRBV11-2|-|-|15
CASSYRGGDPEKLFF
TGTGCCAGCAGCTATCGGGGGGGGGATCCGGAAAAACTGTTTTTT
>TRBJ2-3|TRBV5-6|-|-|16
CASSFELATSTDTQYF
TGTGCCAGCAGCTTTGAACTAGCCACTAGCACAGATACGCAGTATTTT
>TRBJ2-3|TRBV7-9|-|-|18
CASSLEGVSTSSTDTQYF
TGTGCCAGCAGCTTAGAGGGAGTATCAACCTCTAGCACAGATACGCAGTATTTT
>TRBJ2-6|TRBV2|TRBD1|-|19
CASSEALFGQGSGANVLTF
TGTGCCAGCAGTGAAGCGCTGTTTGGACAGGGGTCGGGGGCCAACGTCCTGACTTTC
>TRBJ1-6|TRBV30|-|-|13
CAWSIQGFSPLHF
TGTGCCTGGAGTATTCAGGGGTTTTCACCCCTCCACTTT
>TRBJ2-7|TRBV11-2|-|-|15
CASSLVVSETYEQYF
TGTGCCAGCAGCTTAGTGGTTAGCGAAACCTACGAGCAGTACTTC
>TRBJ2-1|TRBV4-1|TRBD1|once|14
CASSLWTGRNEQFF
TGCGCCAGCAGCCTATGGACAGGGAGGAATGAGCAGTTCTTC